The 32 T cell receptor beta chains in this list originate from one sample, sequenced in a study of blood T cell repertoires in COVID-19 (TCRdb year 2020). Library method: the immunoSEQ multiplex PCR assay. Held by TCRdb, this immuneACCESS table contains in-frame sequences only and omits some clones. Under half of the omission traces to an unresolved V gene where checked; the cause of the rest is unknown. This sample gives a few hundred thousand clones in total; 85% to 90% of them show up just once. The ten most abundant clones make up over 0.95% of the sample. Sequenced material: PBMCs or T cells enriched from blood (not recorded which). The receptors shown here come from a man aged 18 to 30 who had recovered from COVID-19.

This chain uses TRBV5-1 with TRBJ1-5; D not resolved. CDR1 and CDR2 from the germline V gene are SGHRS and YFSETQ. V was cut by 0 bases and J by 5 bases, with 6 bases left in between. The CDR3 runs to 13 residues. The CDR3 is CASSLGTDQPQHF. The CDR3 DNA is TGCGCCAGCAGCTTGGGCACAGATCAGCCCCAGCATTTT. The variable domain in full, completed from reference TRBV5-1 and TRBJ1-5, reads KAGVTQTPRYLIKTRGQQVTLSCSPISGHRSVSWYQQTPGQGLQFLFEYFSETQRNKGNFPGRFSGRQFSNSRSEMNVSTLELGDSALYLCASSLGTDQPQHFGDGTRLSIL.

This chain connects TRBV5-1 to TRBJ1-4; maybe TRBD1 (5 bases). Between the trimmed V and J ends, which lost 1 base and 5 bases, there was a span of 9 bases. The V gene's germline CDR1 is SGHRS and CDR2 YFSETQ. This CDR3 is 14 amino acids long. The CDR3 region is CASSLSPGNEKLFF. Written as DNA, the CDR3 is TGCGCCAGCAGCTTGAGTCCAGGGAATGAAAAACTGTTTTTT.

The rearrangement joins TRBV18 to TRBJ2-7; perhaps TRBD1 as D (6 bases). CDR3 length: 13 residues. V was pared by 3 bases and J by 3 bases, with 9 bases between. Germline V gene lookup returns CDR1 KGHSH and CDR2 LQKENI. CDR3 loop: CASSPRGNYEQYF. CDR3 DNA sequence: TGTGCCAGCTCACCCAGGGGTAACTACGAGCAGTACTTC.

J is TRBJ2-1 and V is TRBV10-1; 11 bases are a match to TRBD2. This CDR3 spans 15 amino acids. The V segment lost 2 bases and the J segment 8 bases; nucleotides outside the gene matches: 5. Germline assignment: CDR1 WNHNN and CDR2 SYGVQD (reference sequence). The CDR3 coding sequence is TGCGCCAGCAGTGAGGGCCTAGCGGGGGGATATGAGCAGTTCTTC. Encoded protein: CASSEGLAGGYEQFF.

In this sample, this clone turned up a few times. This chain joins TRBV10-1 and TRBJ1-2; D gene ambiguous. The CDR3 has 13 amino acids. V was pared by 0 bases and J by 5 bases, with 7 bases between. The V gene's germline CDR1 is WNHNN and CDR2 SYGVQD (reference sequence). This CDR3 is CASSESGNYGYTF. The CDR3, as DNA: TGCGCCAGCAGTGAGTCCGGGAATTATGGCTACACCTTC.

V gene TRBV5-8 combines with J gene TRBJ1-4; TRBD1 aligns across 7 bases. The CDR3 has 18 residues. Unmatched junction bases numbered 12, after V lost 4 bases and J lost 0 bases. In germline, CDR1 is SGHTS, CDR2 YDEGEE. The CDR3 DNA reads TGTGCCAGCAGCCCGGGACAGACTTTTCCTGCAACTAATGAAAAACTGTTTTTT. It codes for CASSPGQTFPATNEKLFF.

The chain employs TRBV7-3 and TRBJ1-2; 7 bases agree with TRBD1. Trimming took 5 bases from V and 7 from J; bases not matched to a gene: 13. Looked up from germline, CDR1 is SGHTA and CDR2 is FQGTGA. This CDR3 comprises 15 residues. Written as DNA, the CDR3 is TGTGCCAGCAGCCCCCAGGGGGGCAGGGTTAGTGGCTACACCTTC. Translated, it gives CASSPQGGRVSGYTF.

The J gene is TRBJ1-2, the V gene TRBV7-9; tentative D call: TRBD1 (5 bases). The V and J ends lost 5 bases and 2 bases respectively, with 9 bases between them. The length of the CDR3 is 13 residues. Germline V gene data show CDR1 as SEHNR and CDR2 as FQNEAQ (reference sequence). The CDR3 DNA is TGTGCCAGCAGCCCGACAGAGAACTATGGCTACACCTTC. It translates to CASSPTENYGYTF.

This clone appeared once. The J gene is TRBJ1-2, the V gene TRBV6-5; D call uncertain. V was cut by 4 bases and J by 7 bases, with 13 bases left in between. CDR1 and CDR2 from the germline V gene are MNHEY and SVGAGI. The CDR3 covers 13 residues. The chain's CDR3 is CASSFRGSAGYTF. The CDR3 nucleotides are TGTGCCAGCAGTTTCCGGGGTAGTGCTGGCTACACCTTC.

CDR3 loop: CASSLSTALSNQPQHF. In DNA form, the CDR3 reads TGTGCCAGCAGTTTAAGTACAGCCCTTAGCAATCAGCCCCAGCATTTT. This rearrangement joins TRBV28 to TRBJ1-5; D remains ambiguous. V lost 2 bases and J lost 0, with 11 bases in between. Per the germline V gene, CDR1 is MDHEN and CDR2 is SYDVKM. The CDR3 is 16 amino acids.

This chain connects TRBV13 to TRBJ1-1; a weak D match, TRBD1 (6 bases). The CDR3 contains 17 residues. V was clipped by 4 bases and J by 3 bases, with 21 bases between them. The germline CDR1 and CDR2 sequences are PRHDT and FYEKMQ (reference sequence). CDR3 in DNA: TGTGCCAGCAGCTCCCGGGGATTGGGGGGGCGTCACACTGAAGCTTTCTTT. Residues: CASSSRGLGGRHTEAFF.

The chain employs TRBV19 and TRBJ1-1, with 7 bases fitting TRBD1. With 4 bases clipped from V and 1 base from J, the junction kept 9 bases outside the gene matches. Germline loops: CDR1 LNHDA, CDR2 SQIVND (reference sequence). The CDR3 is 16 amino acids. The chain's CDR3 is CASSTQTGFSNTEAFF. CDR3 nucleotide sequence: TGTGCCAGTAGTACCCAGACAGGGTTTTCGAACACTGAAGCTTTCTTT.

The chain is built from TRBV9 and TRBJ1-1, with TRBD1 as a possible D gene (5 bases). This CDR3 is built from 15 residues. In germline, CDR1 is SGDLS, CDR2 YYNGEE. Trimming pared 0 bases from V and 5 bases from J, leaving 14 bases between. The CDR3 loop is CASSVGRGTMTEAFF. The DNA for the CDR3 is TGTGCCAGCAGCGTAGGAAGGGGAACGATGACTGAAGCTTTCTTT.

This rearrangement joins TRBV6-5 to TRBJ1-5; D is perhaps TRBD1 (5 bases). This CDR3 has 14 residues. V was trimmed by 6 bases and J by 7 bases, leaving 16 bases between them. Looked up from germline, CDR1 is MNHEY and CDR2 is SVGAGI. The DNA for the CDR3 is TGTGCCAGCAGGGCTGGGGGGGGTGGCCAGCCCCAGCATTTT. Protein product: CASRAGGGGQPQHF.

The chain joins TRBV27 to TRBJ1-5; unclear D gene. Germline V CDR1 and CDR2: MNHEY, SMNVEV (reference sequence). The CDR3 spans 15 residues. V lost 5 bases, J lost 0 bases, and 11 bases lay in between. In DNA form, the CDR3 reads TGTGCCAGCAGTCCGTCACACAGTAGCAATCAGCCCCAGCATTTT. As protein: CASSPSHSSNQPQHF.

The chain combines TRBV23-1 with TRBJ2-2; TRBD1 might be the D (6 bases). TRBV23-1 is flagged as an ORF with uncertain function. The CDR3 loop spans 18 amino acids. V lost 0 bases, J lost 5 bases, and 19 bases lay in between. This CDR3 is CASSQSQMGAGWTGELFF. The CDR3, as DNA: TGCGCCAGCAGTCAATCCCAAATGGGGGCAGGTTGGACCGGGGAGCTGTTTTTT.

This rearrangement joins TRBV28 to TRBJ2-5; D possibly corresponds to TRBD1 (6 bases). Trimming stripped 5 bases from V and 3 bases from J, with 16 bases between. The CDR3 totals 15 residues. Germline CDR1 reads MDHEN; CDR2 reads SYDVKM. The CDR3 spells CASSVESRDKETQYF. The DNA for the CDR3 is TGTGCCAGCAGTGTAGAATCCCGGGACAAAGAGACCCAGTACTTC. The entire variable domain, with the rest obtained from reference TRBV28 and TRBJ2-5, is as follows: DVKVTQSSRYLVKRTGEKVFLECVQDMDHENMFWYRQDPGLGLRLIYFSYDVKMKEKGDIPEGYSVSREKKERFSLILESASTNQTSMYLCASSVESRDKETQYFGPGTRLLVL.

V gene TRBV7-9 combines with J gene TRBJ1-2; 9 nucleotides align to TRBD1. The CDR3 is made up of 15 amino acids. CDR1 and CDR2 (germline): SEHNR, FQNEAQ (reference sequence). J was trimmed by 0 bases and V by 5 bases; bases with no gene match: 4. CDR3 amino acids: CASSLTGGSNYGYTF. CDR3 DNA: TGTGCCAGCAGCCTCACAGGGGGCTCTAACTATGGCTACACCTTC.

The rearrangement links TRBV11-3 to TRBJ1-6; possible D gene TRBD1, 6 bases. Between the trimmed V and J ends, which lost 1 base and 7 bases, there was a span of 11 bases. The germline V gene has CDR1 SGHNT and CDR2 YENEEA. The CDR3 is made up of 15 amino acids. The CDR3 DNA sequence: TGTGCCAGCAGCTTAGGTGGGACACTAAATTCACCCCTCCACTTT. Protein product: CASSLGGTLNSPLHF.

This chain joins TRBV29-1 and TRBJ2-1; 7 nucleotides line up with TRBD2. The J segment lost 1 base and the V segment lost 5 bases, leaving 5 bases of the junction unmatched. The CDR3 length is 14 residues. Germline V gene data show CDR1 as SQVTM and CDR2 as ANQGSEA. The CDR3 spells CSVLLAESYNEQFF. CDR3 bases: TGCAGCGTTCTTCTAGCGGAGTCCTACAATGAGCAGTTCTTC.

The V gene is TRBV9, the J gene TRBJ2-1; D gene unclear. In germline, CDR1 is SGDLS, CDR2 YYNGEE. V was cut by 0 bases and J by 15 bases, with 16 bases left in between. The length of the CDR3 is 13 residues. As DNA, the CDR3 is TGTGCCAGCAGCGTAGGATATGATCCTGTAGCGTTCTTC. The encoded protein is CASSVGYDPVAFF.

The V call is TRBV18, the J call TRBJ1-3; D remains unclear. The CDR3 runs 13 residues. Germline values: CDR1 KGHSH, CDR2 LQKENI. The V gene lost 3 bases and the J gene lost 4 bases, with 7 bases spanning the gap. This CDR3 reads CASSPSAGNTIYF. Written as DNA, the CDR3 is TGTGCCAGCTCACCGTCTGCGGGAAACACCATATATTTT.

The chain recombines TRBV7-9 with TRBJ1-2; TRBD1 matches at 7 bases. CDR1 SEHNR and CDR2 FQNEAQ come from the germline V gene (reference sequence). This CDR3 has 14 residues. Losses at the gene ends were 2 bases for V and 6 bases for J; bases not matched to a gene: 6. CDR3 coding DNA: TGTGCCAGCAGCTTAACTGACAGGGATGATGGCTACACCTTC. This encodes CASSLTDRDDGYTF. The full variable domain, completed using reference TRBV7-9 and TRBJ1-2, is DTGVSQNPRHKITKRGQNVTFRCDPISEHNRLYWYRQTLGQGPEFLTYFQNEAQLEKSRLLSDRFSAERPKGSFSTLEIQRTEQGDSAMYLCASSLTDRDDGYTFGSGTRLTVV.

This chain uses TRBV5-1 with TRBJ1-2, with D unclear. V lost 1 base and J 3 bases, leaving 16 bases between the germline ends. CDR3 length: 16 residues. CDR1 is SGHRS and CDR2 is YFSETQ in the germline V gene. CDR3 amino acids: CASSLRGGGSDYGYTF. In nucleotides, the CDR3 is TGCGCCAGCAGCTTGAGAGGAGGAGGGTCTGACTATGGCTACACCTTC. The full variable domain, rest sourced from reference TRBV5-1 and TRBJ1-2, is KAGVTQTPRYLIKTRGQQVTLSCSPISGHRSVSWYQQTPGQGLQFLFEYFSETQRNKGNFPGRFSGRQFSNSRSEMNVSTLELGDSALYLCASSLRGGGSDYGYTFGSGTRLTVV.

The gene calls are TRBV7-2 and TRBJ2-5, with 10 nucleotides matching TRBD1. This CDR3 contains 18 residues. The V gene's germline CDR1 is SGHTA and CDR2 FQGNSA. The V gene end was trimmed by 1 base and the J gene end by 7 bases; junction bases not matched to a gene: 15. This chain's CDR3 is CASSLGKRSGTGDGTQYF. The CDR3 nucleotides read TGTGCCAGCAGCTTAGGCAAAAGATCCGGGACAGGGGATGGGACCCAGTACTTC.

The chain uses TRBV19 and TRBJ1-6; 8 nucleotides line up with TRBD1. After removal of 3 bases from V and 5 bases from J, the junction contained 12 bases not matched to a gene. Germline values: CDR1 LNHDA, CDR2 SQIVND (reference sequence). CDR3 length: 18 amino acids. The DNA of the CDR3 is TGTGCCAGTAGTATCTACGGGACAGGTGCCGCCAATAATTCACCCCTCCACTTT. Translated, it gives CASSIYGTGAANNSPLHF.

In this sample, this clone turned up a few times. This chain links TRBV7-3 with TRBJ2-7; 9 bases are a match to TRBD1. This CDR3 region has 16 residues. V shed 5 bases and J 3 bases; nucleotides not matched to a gene: 11. Looked up from germline, CDR1 is SGHTA and CDR2 is FQGTGA. The CDR3 DNA follows: TGTGCCAGCAGCCTCGGGGCCCCGACAGGGGGCTACGAGCAGTACTTC. Amino acid sequence: CASSLGAPTGGYEQYF.

The genes are TRBV6-5 and TRBJ1-1; tentatively, D is TRBD1 (5 bases). CDR1 is MNHEY, CDR2 SVGAGI, per germline. This CDR3 comprises 11 residues. V gave up 6 bases and J gave up 4 bases, with 6 bases separating them. Here the CDR3 DNA reads TGTGCCAGCAGGGGGCTCACTGAAGCTTTCTTT. Translated, it gives CASRGLTEAFF.

This clone was counted once. The CDR3 spells CASSTRQGTTNEKLFF. The CDR3 DNA follows: TGTGCCAGTAGTACCAGACAGGGAACAACTAATGAAAAACTGTTTTTT. The J gene is TRBJ1-4, the V gene TRBV19, with 7 bases aligning to TRBD1. The germline gives CDR1 LNHDA, CDR2 SQIVND (reference sequence). The trim removed 4 bases at V and 0 bases at J, leaving 5 bases unmatched. The CDR3 runs 16 residues.

The genes are TRBV5-4 and TRBJ2-3, with 9 nucleotides matching TRBD2. With V trimmed by 4 bases and J by 2 bases, 5 bases remained unmatched. Germline CDR1 and CDR2: SGHNT and YYREEE (reference sequence). This CDR3 has 15 amino acids. The CDR3 DNA sequence: TGTGCCAGCAGCGTTAGCGGGGGACCCACAGATACGCAGTATTTT. Residues: CASSVSGGPTDTQYF.

This sequence joins TRBV10-3 and TRBJ2-1, with 8 bases lining up with TRBD2. CDR1 and CDR2 from the germline V gene are ENHRY and SYGVKD. J gave up 5 bases and V 2 bases, and 5 bases lay outside the gene matches. The CDR3 sequence is 15 residues long. The DNA of the CDR3 is TGTGCCATCAGTGAGCGGGAACTAGCGGACAATGAGCAGTTCTTC. This sequence encodes CAISERELADNEQFF.

The genes are TRBV6-1 and TRBJ2-1; 8 bases match TRBD2. This CDR3 has 18 amino acids. V was clipped by 0 bases and J by 1 base; unmatched bases: 8. Germline-derived CDR1 and CDR2 are MNHNS and SASEGT. The CDR3 DNA reads TGTGCCAGCAGTGAAGCGCTTGGCGTAGCGGGATCCTACAATGAGCAGTTCTTC. Translated, it gives CASSEALGVAGSYNEQFF.